One sample yielded the 26 T cell receptor beta chains listed below, sequenced in a study of blood T cell repertoires in COVID-19. This table comes from immunoSEQ multiplex PCR, and its TCRdb copy is limited to in-frame clones, with some not included. The sample includes about 130,000 clones, just under 85% of them seen just once. Input material: PBMCs or T cells enriched from blood (not recorded which). Source of these receptors: a man aged 50 or older who had recovered from COVID-19.

This clone was seen just once. The chain combines TRBV7-9 with TRBJ1-6, with a possible D match to TRBD1 (5 bases). CDR3 length: 14 amino acids. Germline loops: CDR1 SEHNR, CDR2 FQNEAQ (reference sequence). V lost 5 bases and J lost 10, with 15 bases in between. The CDR3 loop is CASSRAEGPSPLHF. The CDR3 DNA is TGTGCCAGCAGCCGAGCGGAGGGACCGTCACCCCTCCACTTT.

V usage is TRBV27 and J usage is TRBJ2-7, with TRBD1 identical over 7 bases. Trimming cost V 2 bases and J 2 bases; bases outside gene matches: 6. The CDR3 extends over 15 amino acids. Germline CDR1 reads MNHEY; CDR2 reads SMNVEV (reference sequence). In DNA form, the CDR3 reads TGTGCCAGCAGTTTACTCGGACAGGCGACCTACGAGCAGTACTTC. Translation gives CASSLLGQATYEQYF.

The chain's CDR3 is CASWDSNFPGNTIYF. CDR3 bases: TGTGCCAGCTGGGACAGTAATTTTCCTGGAAACACCATATATTTT. V usage is TRBV27 and J usage is TRBJ1-3; 7 bases match TRBD1. With V trimmed by 8 bases and J by 2 bases, 9 bases remained unmatched. CDR3 length: 15 amino acids. Germline values: CDR1 MNHEY, CDR2 SMNVEV (reference sequence).

This clone was detected a few times. The V gene is TRBV19, the J gene TRBJ1-5; maybe TRBD1 (6 bases). This CDR3 spans 15 amino acids. V lost 7 bases to trimming and J lost 4 bases, with 17 bases between them. Germline V gene data show CDR1 as LNHDA and CDR2 as SQIVND (reference sequence). Here the CDR3 reads CASMGSGVVNQPQHF. CDR3 coding DNA: TGTGCCAGTATGGGATCAGGGGTTGTTAATCAGCCCCAGCATTTT.

The V and J genes are TRBV6-2 or TRBV6-3 and TRBJ2-1, with D possibly being TRBD1 (5 bases). V was cut by 3 bases and J by 5 bases, with 17 bases left in between. CDR1 is MNHEY, CDR2 SVGEGT, per germline. The CDR3 extends over 16 amino acids. CDR3 protein: CASSYLVQGPNNEQFF. The CDR3 bases are TGTGCCAGCAGTTATTTGGTCCAGGGCCCTAACAATGAGCAGTTCTTC.

The chain uses TRBV9 and TRBJ1-3; D remains ambiguous. Germline CDR1 SGDLS, CDR2 YYNGEE. V was shortened by 4 bases and J by 0 bases, with 8 bases between the two germline ends. This CDR3 comprises 14 residues. Here the CDR3 DNA reads TGTGCCAGCAGCCCTTTTAACTCTGGAAACACCATATATTTT. It codes for CASSPFNSGNTIYF. The full variable domain, with the rest looked up from reference TRBV9 and TRBJ1-3, is DSGVTQTPKHLITATGQRVTLRCSPRSGDLSVYWYQQSLDQGLQFLIQYYNGEERAKGNILERFSAQQFPDLHSELNLSSLELGDSALYFCASSPFNSGNTIYFGEGSWLTVV.

This clone is a singleton in its sample. V and J are TRBV7-2 and TRBJ2-1, with 7 nucleotides matching TRBD2. The CDR3 has 15 amino acids. Germline V lookup: CDR1 SGHTA, CDR2 FQGNSA. With 5 bases clipped from V and 5 bases from J, the junction kept 9 bases outside the gene matches. Here the CDR3 reads CASSRRAGTDNEQFF. The CDR3 DNA reads as TGTGCCAGCAGCCGCCGAGCGGGGACCGACAATGAGCAGTTCTTC. The full variable domain, completed using reference TRBV7-2 and TRBJ2-1, is GAGVSQSPSNKVTEKGKDVELRCDPISGHTALYWYRQSLGQGLEFLIYFQGNSAPDKSGLPSDRFSAERTGGSVSTLTIQRTQQEDSAVYLCASSRRAGTDNEQFFGPGTRLTVL.

This clone is a singleton in its sample. In nucleotides, the CDR3 is TGTGCCAGCAGTGCGACAGGTTCCTGGGAGCAGTTCTTC. This translates into CASSATGSWEQFF. V and J are TRBV21-1 and TRBJ2-1; no check of the table's D call, TRBD1, against the DNA was made. TRBV21-1 counts as a pseudogene. This CDR3 region has 13 residues.

In this sample, this clone turned up a few times. The gene calls are TRBV30 and TRBJ1-1; D call uncertain. V gave up 4 bases and J gave up 6 bases, with 12 bases separating them. Germline V CDR1 and CDR2: GTSNPN, SVGIG (reference sequence). The CDR3 runs 12 residues. The CDR3 here is CAWNIQFAEAFF. The CDR3 bases are TGTGCCTGGAATATACAGTTTGCTGAAGCTTTCTTT. Together with reference TRBV30 and TRBJ1-1, the CDR3 gives the full variable domain: SQTIHQWPATLVQPVGSPLSLECTVEGTSNPNLYWYRQAAGRGLQLLFYSVGIGQISSEVPQNLSASRPQDRQFILSSKKLLLSDSGFYLCAWNIQFAEAFFGQGTRLTVV.

The chain combines TRBV19 with TRBJ1-2, with 7 bases matching TRBD1. V gave up 5 bases and J gave up 7 bases; unmatched junction bases: 10. Germline V gene sequence: CDR1 LNHDA, CDR2 SQIVND (reference sequence). The length of the CDR3 is 14 residues. The CDR3 reads CASSSRQGRIGYTF. CDR3 bases: TGTGCCAGTAGTTCCCGACAGGGTAGAATTGGCTACACCTTC.

The V call is TRBV7-2, the J call TRBJ2-1, with a weak D call TRBD2 (6 bases). V shed 2 bases and J shed 2 bases, with 19 bases lying between them. CDR1 and CDR2 from the germline V gene are SGHTA and FQGNSA. The length of the CDR3 is 18 residues. The CDR3, as DNA: TGTGCCAGCAGCTTAAACCCTTACGCGGGGCCTCCCTACAATGAGCAGTTCTTC. Translating gives CASSLNPYAGPPYNEQFF.

Remarks on this clone: This sample includes further DNA sequences coding for the same CDR3. The chain employs TRBV3-1 (or the pseudogene TRBV3-2) and TRBJ2-5; 7 nucleotides line up with TRBD1. Germline V gene lookup returns CDR1 LGHDT and CDR2 YNNKEL (reference sequence). The V and J ends lost 1 base and 4 bases, in that order; junction bases with no gene match: 3. The CDR3 is 14 amino acids. Written as DNA, the CDR3 is TGTGCCAGCAGCCAAGGGCCAGGGGGAGAGACCCAGTACTTC. Amino acid sequence: CASSQGPGGETQYF.

This clone was picked up a small number of times. The V and J genes are TRBV11-2 and TRBJ1-3; TRBD1 might be the D (5 bases). Germline-derived CDR1 and CDR2 are SGHAT and FQNNGV. This CDR3 region has 16 residues. V lost 0 bases and J 0 bases, leaving 9 bases between the germline ends. CDR3 region: CASSLDPGRSGNTIYF. The CDR3 bases are TGTGCCAGCAGCTTAGATCCAGGGCGCTCTGGAAACACCATATATTTT.

The chain carries TRBV18 and TRBJ1-1, with TRBD1 matching over 9 bases. V shed 3 bases and J 3 bases; nucleotides not matched to a gene: 5. This CDR3 contains 15 residues. Germline CDR1 reads KGHSH; CDR2 reads LQKENI. CDR3 loop: CASSPQQGADTEAFF. The DNA of the CDR3 is TGTGCCAGCTCACCTCAACAGGGGGCGGACACTGAAGCTTTCTTT.

A word on this clone: A read error may account for a junction end that differs from germline. This chain links TRBV5-5 with TRBJ1-5, with TRBD1 identical over 10 bases. Germline V gene data show CDR1 as SGHKS and CDR2 as YYEKEE (reference sequence). This CDR3 contains 15 residues. Here the CDR3 DNA reads TGTGCCAGCAGATTGGGACAGGGGCCGGGTCAGCCCCAGCATTTT. Translation gives CASRLGQGPGQPQHF. The full variable domain, with the rest looked up from reference TRBV5-5 and TRBJ1-5, is DAGVTQSPTHLIKTRGQQVTLRCSPISGHKSVSWYQQVLGQGPQFIFQYYEKEERGRGNFPDRFSARQFPNYSSELNVNALLLGDSALYLCASRLGQGPGQPQHFGDGTRLSIL.

This clone was recorded only once. The rearrangement uses TRBV7-8 and TRBJ1-1, with a tentative D call TRBD1 (5 bases). Germline-derived CDR1 and CDR2 are SGHVS and FQNEAQ. Trimming cost V 1 base and J 0 bases, with 9 bases left between them. The CDR3 runs 15 residues. The CDR3 loop is CASSLVWGMNTEAFF. As DNA, the CDR3 is TGTGCCAGCAGCTTAGTGTGGGGCATGAACACTGAAGCTTTCTTT.

This rearrangement joins TRBV19 to TRBJ2-5; D is uncertain. The length of the CDR3 is 14 residues. V was clipped by 3 bases and J by 0 bases, with 8 bases between them. The V gene's germline CDR1 is LNHDA and CDR2 SQIVND (reference sequence). CDR3 nucleotide sequence: TGTGCCAGTAGTATTGTCGGTAACCAAGAGACCCAGTACTTC. It codes for CASSIVGNQETQYF.

The CDR3 loop reads CASTQRGSTDTQYF. CDR3 sequence (DNA): TGTGCCAGCACCCAGCGGGGAAGCACAGATACGCAGTATTTT. V usage is TRBV9 and J usage is TRBJ2-3; 7 bases align to TRBD2. This CDR3 has 14 residues. In germline, CDR1 is SGDLS, CDR2 YYNGEE. The J segment lost 0 bases and the V segment lost 6 bases, leaving 4 bases of the junction unmatched.

This clone was picked up a small number of times. Distinct nucleotide sequences in the sample also encode this CDR3. The rearrangement links TRBV10-3 to TRBJ2-7; tentatively, D is TRBD1 (6 bases). Trimming stripped 4 bases from V and 4 bases from J, with 8 bases between. Germline lookup yields CDR1 ENHRY and CDR2 SYGVKD. The CDR3 extends over 12 amino acids. The CDR3, as DNA: TGTGCCATCAGTGGGACAGATTACGAGCAGTACTTC. Residues: CAISGTDYEQYF.

V and J are TRBV2 and TRBJ1-1; TRBD1 aligns across 11 bases. The CDR3 sequence is 13 residues long. CDR1 and CDR2 (germline): SNHLY, FYNNEI. V lost 8 bases, J lost 8 bases, and 7 bases stayed unmatched. CDR3 nucleotides: TGTGCCAGCGGGGACAGGGGGGCTAGAGAAGCTTTCTTT. Translation gives CASGDRGAREAFF. Based on the CDR3 plus reference TRBV2 and TRBJ1-1, the full variable domain is EPEVTQTPSHQVTQMGQEVILRCVPISNHLYFYWYRQILGQKVEFLVSFYNNEISEKSEIFDDQFSVERPDGSNFTLKIRSTKLEDSAMYFCASGDRGAREAFFGQGTRLTVV.

The genes are TRBV11-3 and TRBJ2-1; tentative D call: TRBD2 (7 bases). This CDR3 has 14 amino acids. V was clipped by 5 bases and J by 6 bases, with 14 bases between them. The germline gives CDR1 SGHNT, CDR2 YENEEA. As DNA, the CDR3 is TGTGCCAGCAGCCCCGGGGGGCCGGCCAATGAGCAGTTCTTC. It yields the protein CASSPGGPANEQFF.

The chain combines TRBV9 with TRBJ2-7, with D possibly being TRBD2 (5 bases). The CDR3 has 13 residues. Between the trimmed V and J ends, which lost 0 bases and 5 bases, there was a span of 9 bases. CDR1 is SGDLS and CDR2 is YYNGEE in the germline V gene. The CDR3 protein is CASSVAGYDEQYF. CDR3 DNA: TGTGCCAGCAGCGTAGCGGGATACGACGAGCAGTACTTC.

The chain joins TRBV7-2 to TRBJ1-4, with a tentative D call TRBD1 (5 bases). CDR1 and CDR2 (germline): SGHTA, FQGNSA. V was cut by 1 base and J by 5 bases, with 14 bases left in between. The CDR3 loop spans 16 amino acids. The CDR3 reads CASSLGGLGKNEKLFF. DNA of the CDR3: TGTGCCAGCAGCTTAGGGGGCTTGGGGAAGAATGAAAAACTGTTTTTT.

The rearrangement uses TRBV4-1 and TRBJ1-5; 10 positions match TRBD1. The CDR3 is 15 amino acids. V was pared by 4 bases and J by 4 bases, with 4 bases of the junction left unmatched. Germline V lookup: CDR1 MGHRA, CDR2 YSYEKL. The CDR3 here is CASSRLDRGNQPQHF. The CDR3 DNA is TGCGCCAGCAGCCGGCTGGACAGGGGGAATCAGCCCCAGCATTTT.

The CDR3 DNA sequence: TGCGCCAGCAGCTCAAGGGGGGGTGAAGAGACCCAGTACTTC. Translated, it gives CASSSRGGEETQYF. This rearrangement joins TRBV5-1 to TRBJ2-5, with a possible D match to TRBD2 (7 bases). The CDR3 loop spans 14 amino acids. V lost 3 bases to trimming and J lost 3 bases, with 12 bases between them. Germline V CDR1 and CDR2: SGHRS, YFSETQ.

The CDR3 protein is CASSSKRQAGNTIYF. In DNA, the CDR3 is TGTGCCAGCAGCTCGAAACGACAAGCTGGAAACACCATATATTTT. The chain carries TRBV5-8 and TRBJ1-3; D gene unclear. Trimming took 3 bases from V and 2 from J, leaving 12 bases between them. The CDR3 is 15 residues long. The germline V gene has CDR1 SGHTS and CDR2 YDEGEE.